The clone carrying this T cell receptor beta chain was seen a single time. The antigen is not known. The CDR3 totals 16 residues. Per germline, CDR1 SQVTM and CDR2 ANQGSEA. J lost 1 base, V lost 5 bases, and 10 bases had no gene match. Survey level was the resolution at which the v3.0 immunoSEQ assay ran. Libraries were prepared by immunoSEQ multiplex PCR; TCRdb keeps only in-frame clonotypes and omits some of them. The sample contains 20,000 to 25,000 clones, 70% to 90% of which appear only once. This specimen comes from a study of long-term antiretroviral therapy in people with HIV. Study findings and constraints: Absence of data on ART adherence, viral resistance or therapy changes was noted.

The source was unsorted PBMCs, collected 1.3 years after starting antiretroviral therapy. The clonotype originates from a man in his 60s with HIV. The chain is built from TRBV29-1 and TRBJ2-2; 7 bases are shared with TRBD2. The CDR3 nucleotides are TGCAGCGTTAAATCAGTCACGGGAGGGAACACCGGGGAGCTGTTTTTT. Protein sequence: CSVKSVTGGNTGELFF.